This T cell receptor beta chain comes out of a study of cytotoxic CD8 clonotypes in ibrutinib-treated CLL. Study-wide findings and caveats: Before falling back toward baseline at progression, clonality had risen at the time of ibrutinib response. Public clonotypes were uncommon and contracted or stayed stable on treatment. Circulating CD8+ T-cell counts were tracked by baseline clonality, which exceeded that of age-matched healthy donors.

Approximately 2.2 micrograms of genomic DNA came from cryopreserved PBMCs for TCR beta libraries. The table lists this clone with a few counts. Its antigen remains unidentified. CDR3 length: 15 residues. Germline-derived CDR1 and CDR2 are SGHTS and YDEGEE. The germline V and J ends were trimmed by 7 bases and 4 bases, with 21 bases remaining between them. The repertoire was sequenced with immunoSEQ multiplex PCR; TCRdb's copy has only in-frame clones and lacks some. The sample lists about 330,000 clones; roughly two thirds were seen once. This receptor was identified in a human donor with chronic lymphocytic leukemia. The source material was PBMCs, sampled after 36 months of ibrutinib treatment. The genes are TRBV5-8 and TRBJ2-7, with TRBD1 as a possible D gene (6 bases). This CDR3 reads CASVGQLLLRYEQYF. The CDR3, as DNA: TGTGCCAGCGTAGGACAGCTACTACTCAGATACGAGCAGTACTTC.